This T cell receptor (beta chain) was recovered during a study of T cell responses to AZD1222 COVID-19 vaccine. This clone appeared a single time. TCRdb keeps only in-frame clones here, not all; method: immunoSEQ multiplex PCR. The repertoire consists of about 150,000 clones, with 88% occurring once and the leading ten covering roughly 2.9%. Germline values: CDR1 LGHDT, CDR2 YNNKEL (reference sequence). Trimming removed 4 bases at V and 1 base at J, with 13 bases between. There are 16 residues in the CDR3. The genes are TRBV3-1 (or the pseudogene TRBV3-2) and TRBJ1-4; maybe TRBD1 (5 bases). This TCR came from an adult in good health. Here the sequenced sample was peripheral blood, taken on day 0 of AZD1222 vaccination. The CDR3 DNA sequence: TGTGCCAGCAGCCCCGGGAGGGGCTTAACTAATGAAAAACTGTTTTTT. Translating it yields CASSPGRGLTNEKLFF.